Shown below are 21 T cell receptor beta chains from a single sample sequenced in a study of control samples from healthy donors and cancer patients. Repertoires were generated with immunoSEQ multiplex PCR, while TCRdb's copy carries only in-frame clones and drops some. The table records over 150,000 clones, roughly 92% of them present only once. Specimen: blood. These receptor sequences come from a man in his thirties or forties in good health.

The chain has TRBV7-9 and TRBJ1-6; a weak D match, TRBD1 (5 bases). Germline V CDR1 and CDR2: SEHNR, FQNEAQ (reference sequence). The V and J ends lost 5 bases and 8 bases respectively, with 10 bases between them. The CDR3 has 13 amino acids. CDR3 DNA: TGTGCCAGCAGCACCGGGGGTGATTCACCCCTCCACTTT. Encoded protein: CASSTGGDSPLHF.

The chain combines TRBV19 with TRBJ1-2, with 7 bases lining up with TRBD1. The CDR3 has 18 amino acids. Germline CDR1 LNHDA, CDR2 SQIVND (reference sequence). Trimming cost V 3 bases and J 4 bases; bases outside gene matches: 17. Written as DNA, the CDR3 is TGTGCCAGTAGTATCCAAGGACAGGCTTTCAATTTCGGCTATGGCTACACCTTC. Residues: CASSIQGQAFNFGYGYTF.

The table lists this clone with a count of one. The V and J genes are TRBV3-1 (or the pseudogene TRBV3-2) and TRBJ1-5; D call uncertain. V was pared by 1 base and J by 8 bases, with 9 bases between. Germline V lookup: CDR1 LGHDT, CDR2 YNNKEL (reference sequence). The length of the CDR3 is 13 residues. The CDR3 DNA reads TGTGCCAGCAGCCAAGTTCCCAGAGAGCCCCAGCATTTT. It encodes CASSQVPREPQHF.

V is TRBV5-4 and J is TRBJ2-5; maybe TRBD1 (6 bases). Deletions cut 5 bases from V and 5 bases from J, with 16 bases between. CDR3 length equals 14 residues. Germline assignment: CDR1 SGHNT and CDR2 YYREEE (reference sequence). The CDR3 loop reads CASRETGRRETQYF. In DNA form, the CDR3 reads TGTGCCAGCAGAGAAACAGGGCGGCGGGAGACCCAGTACTTC.

The rearrangement joins TRBV5-1 to TRBJ1-6; D ambiguous. CDR1 SGHRS and CDR2 YFSETQ come from the germline V gene. The CDR3 is 16 amino acids. V was clipped by 0 bases and J by 13 bases, with 20 bases between them. The CDR3 region is CASSLAGAGSFEPLHF. CDR3 bases: TGCGCCAGCAGCTTGGCCGGAGCAGGCTCCTTCGAGCCCCTCCACTTT.

This chain links TRBV20-1 with TRBJ1-4; a weak D match, TRBD1 (5 bases). Germline CDR1 is DFQATT and CDR2 is SNEGSKA (reference sequence). With 3 bases removed from V and 10 bases from J, the gap between germline ends came to 9 bases. The CDR3 loop spans 11 amino acids. CDR3 residues: CSASRVGKLFF. The CDR3 DNA reads TGCAGTGCTAGCAGGGTGGGAAAACTGTTTTTT.

The chain employs TRBV18 and TRBJ1-2, with D perhaps matching TRBD1 (5 bases). Germline V gene lookup returns CDR1 KGHSH and CDR2 LQKENI. V lost 1 base to trimming and J lost 2 bases, with 14 bases between them. CDR3 length equals 16 residues. CDR3 nucleotide sequence: TGTGCCAGCTCACCACAGGGGATCCTCCAAAACTATGGCTACACCTTC. Protein product: CASSPQGILQNYGYTF.

The rearrangement uses TRBV6-6 and TRBJ2-2, with a possible D match to TRBD1 (5 bases). Trimming left V 6 bases short and J 2 bases short, with 10 bases between. The germline V gene has CDR1 MNHNY and CDR2 SVGAGI (reference sequence). The CDR3 spans 14 residues. The CDR3 loop is CASSRQSNTGELFF. CDR3 in DNA: TGTGCCAGCAGCCGACAGTCTAACACCGGGGAGCTGTTTTTT.

This clone has only one observation. The chain joins TRBV29-1 to TRBJ1-2; 11 nucleotides line up with TRBD1. CDR1 SQVTM and CDR2 ANQGSEA come from the germline V gene. The CDR3 has 13 amino acids. J lost 5 bases, V lost 4 bases, and 3 bases had no gene match. The CDR3 is CSVGTGGLYGYTF. In DNA form, the CDR3 reads TGCAGCGTTGGGACAGGGGGCTTATATGGCTACACCTTC. Supplemented by reference TRBV29-1 and TRBJ1-2, the full variable domain reads SAVISQKPSRDICQRGTSLTIQCQVDSQVTMMFWYRQQPGQSLTLIATANQGSEATYESGFVIDKFPISRPNLTFSTLTVSNMSPEDSSIYLCSVGTGGLYGYTFGSGTRLTVV.

The chain is built from TRBV12-3 or TRBV12-4 and TRBJ1-1; the D gene is possibly TRBD1 (5 bases). V lost 6 bases and J 1 base, leaving 9 bases between the germline ends. The CDR3 is 13 residues long. As DNA, the CDR3 is TGTGCCAGCAGCCCAGGGCCGAACACTGAAGCTTTCTTT. Translation: CASSPGPNTEAFF.

The chain combines TRBV2 with TRBJ2-2; TRBD1 agrees at 8 bases. After removal of 6 bases from V and 0 bases from J, the junction contained 6 bases not matched to a gene. CDR1 and CDR2 from the germline V gene are SNHLY and FYNNEI. The CDR3 consists of 16 residues. For the CDR3, the DNA is TGTGCCAGCAGCGTCGACAGGGGCACGAACACCGGGGAGCTGTTTTTT. Encoded protein: CASSVDRGTNTGELFF.

The chain has TRBV4-1 and TRBJ1-5; no clear D gene. The V and J ends lost 4 bases and 9 bases respectively, with 13 bases between them. The germline V gene encodes CDR1 MGHRA and CDR2 YSYEKL. The CDR3 totals 13 residues. The CDR3 sequence is CASSLEGSGPQHF. The CDR3 DNA is TGCGCCAGCAGCCTGGAGGGCTCCGGGCCCCAGCATTTT.

V usage is TRBV6-1 and J usage is TRBJ2-3, with 9 bases aligning to TRBD1. This CDR3 spans 17 amino acids. V was pared by 0 bases and J by 6 bases, with 10 bases of the junction left unmatched. The V gene's germline CDR1 is MNHNS and CDR2 SASEGT. The CDR3 sequence: CASSEARWDRVTDTQYF. The CDR3 DNA sequence: TGTGCCAGCAGTGAAGCGAGGTGGGACAGGGTTACGGATACGCAGTATTTT.

The gene calls are TRBV24-1 and TRBJ2-3; D gene ambiguous. Germline V gene sequence: CDR1 KGHDR, CDR2 SFDVKD. V lost 5 bases and J lost 1, with 6 bases in between. CDR3 length equals 13 residues. The CDR3 loop is CATSGTGTDTQYF. For the CDR3, the DNA is TGTGCCACCAGTGGGACGGGCACAGATACGCAGTATTTT.

The genes are TRBV2 and TRBJ2-2; TRBD2 is a possible D gene (6 bases). Deletions cut 6 bases from V and 1 base from J, with 9 bases between. Germline V lookup: CDR1 SNHLY, CDR2 FYNNEI. CDR3 length: 14 amino acids. CDR3: CASRAGLNTGELFF. DNA for the CDR3: TGTGCCAGCAGGGCGGGACTGAACACCGGGGAGCTGTTTTTT.

This chain uses TRBV4-1 with TRBJ1-2, with D possibly TRBD1 on 6 matching bases. The CDR3 extends over 17 amino acids. Germline lookup yields CDR1 MGHRA and CDR2 YSYEKL. Trimming removed 3 bases from V and 4 bases from J, with 21 bases in between. The CDR3 DNA sequence: TGCGCCAGCAGCCAGGGCGTCGGGGGCGGACAGTTCTATGGCTACACCTTC. This translates into CASSQGVGGGQFYGYTF.

The J gene is TRBJ2-7, the V gene TRBV7-9, with 11 bases that match TRBD1. The J segment lost 3 bases and the V segment lost 3 bases, leaving 4 bases of the junction unmatched. Germline V CDR1 and CDR2: SEHNR, FQNEAQ (reference sequence). This CDR3 spans 15 amino acids. The CDR3 DNA follows: TGTGCCAGCAGCTTTGGACAGGGGGCGATCTACGAGCAGTACTTC. It encodes CASSFGQGAIYEQYF.

This sequence joins TRBV9 and TRBJ2-7; TRBD1 is a possible D gene (6 bases). Germline-derived CDR1 and CDR2 are SGDLS and YYNGEE. The CDR3 sequence is 16 residues long. V was pared by 2 bases and J by 1 base, with 16 bases between. CDR3 in amino acids: CASSVEVDSRSYEQYF. DNA for the CDR3: TGTGCCAGCAGCGTGGAGGTGGACAGTCGGTCCTACGAGCAGTACTTC.

This clone is a singleton in its sample. V gene TRBV19 combines with J gene TRBJ2-2; D might be TRBD1 (6 bases). V shed 5 bases and J shed 7 bases, with 23 bases lying between them. The CDR3 totals 17 residues. CDR1 is LNHDA and CDR2 is SQIVND in the germline V gene (reference sequence). The CDR3 DNA reads TGTGCCAGTAGTGGCCACCTCAGGGGCCCCTCTGGCGGGGAGCTGTTTTTT. Translating it yields CASSGHLRGPSGGELFF.

The V gene is TRBV29-1, the J gene TRBJ2-1; 9 nucleotides agree with TRBD2. Germline CDR1 SQVTM, CDR2 ANQGSEA. With V trimmed by 5 bases and J by 8 bases, 10 bases remained unmatched. This CDR3 has 14 amino acids. CDR3 sequence: CSVLIAGVFDEQFF. Written as DNA, the CDR3 is TGCAGCGTTCTAATAGCGGGAGTATTCGATGAGCAGTTCTTC.

V gene TRBV20-1 combines with J gene TRBJ2-3; D remains ambiguous. V dropped 7 bases and J dropped 4 bases, with 6 bases sitting between them. The CDR3 spans 10 residues. Germline V lookup: CDR1 DFQATT, CDR2 SNEGSKA (reference sequence). In nucleotides, the CDR3 is TGCAGTGTAAACTCAGATACGCAGTATTTT. Protein: CSVNSDTQYF.